This T cell receptor (beta chain) appears in the sequencing data of a study of vaccination effects on CD4 cells after COVID-19. Germline loops: CDR1 SGHRS, CDR2 YFSETQ. Trimming cost V 0 bases and J 5 bases, with 15 bases left between them. The CDR3 covers 16 residues. The ViraFEST assay expanded antigen-specific CD4+ T cells with viral peptide pools before sequencing. Isolation of CD4+ T cells took place after about 10 days of culture. Nobody among the vaccine recipients had prior SARS-CoV-2 infection (nucleocapsid antibodies were negative). TCRdb keeps only in-frame clones here, not all; method: immunoSEQ multiplex PCR. The sample contains about 40,000 clones, around 70% of which appear only once. With respect to this clone: Its antigen is unknown.

Findings and caveats of the study: Early timepoints after infection were absent, and convalescent patients were few in the study. Healthy vaccinees had only 1 of 255 vaccine-induced clones cross-react with common cold coronaviruses.

The TCR originated in a human donor who received a COVID-19 vaccine. The chain couples TRBV5-1 to TRBJ2-1; D call uncertain. This sample comprised CD4+ T cells from PBMCs cultured with SARS-CoV-2 spike peptides, obtained before COVID-19 vaccination. The DNA of the CDR3 is TGCGCCAGCAGCTTGGTTGTAGGGTTGGGGAACAATGAGCAGTTCTTC. It encodes CASSLVVGLGNNEQFF.